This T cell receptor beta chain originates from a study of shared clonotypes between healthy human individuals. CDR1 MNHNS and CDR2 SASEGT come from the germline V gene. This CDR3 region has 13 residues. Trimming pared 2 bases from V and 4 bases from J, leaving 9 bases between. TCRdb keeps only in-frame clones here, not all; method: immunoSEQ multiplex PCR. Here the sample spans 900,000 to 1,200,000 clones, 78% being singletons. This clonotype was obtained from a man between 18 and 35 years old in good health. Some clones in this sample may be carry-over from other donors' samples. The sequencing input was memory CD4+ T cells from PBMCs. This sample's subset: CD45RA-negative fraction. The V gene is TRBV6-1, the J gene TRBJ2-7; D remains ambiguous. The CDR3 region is CASSEISEYEQYF. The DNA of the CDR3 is TGTGCCAGCAGTGAAATCTCAGAATACGAGCAGTACTTC.